This is a list of T cell receptor beta chains from one sample in a study of blood T cell repertoires in COVID-19. TCRdb's table, derived via immunoSEQ multiplex PCR, lists solely in-frame clones and lacks some. The data contain 150,000 or so clones, roughly 84% of them singletons. The sequencing input was PBMCs or T cells enriched from blood (not recorded which). The receptor set was obtained from a woman in her fifties or sixties who had recovered from COVID-19. CDR3s include the opening cysteine and the closing phenylalanine or tryptophan. D genes are given only for firm matches. Clone sizes are given selectively: once, few, many, or a class where the clone is expanded.

v_call	j_call	d_call	clone_size	cdr3_aa	cdr3_nt
TRBV6-5	TRBJ1-6	TRBD1	.	CASRLDRVSPLHF	TGTGCCAGCAGACTAGACAGGGTTTCACCCCTCCACTTT
TRBV18	TRBJ1-6	TRBD1	once	CASSPGTGRGSPLHF	TGTGCCAGCTCCCCCGGGACAGGGAGAGGATCACCCCTCCACTTT
TRBV30	TRBJ1-5	.	.	CAWSESVFNQPQHF	TGTGCCTGGAGTGAGTCAGTATTCAATCAGCCCCAGCATTTT
TRBV27	TRBJ2-3	.	.	CASSRTGADTQYF	TGTGCCAGCAGTCGGACGGGAGCAGATACGCAGTATTTT
TRBV7-9	TRBJ1-2	.	.	CASSLVDYGYTF	TGTGCCAGCAGCTTAGTCGACTATGGCTACACCTTC
TRBV2	TRBJ2-7	TRBD2	.	CASRAGTSGRNTAYEQYF	TGTGCCAGCAGGGCCGGGACTAGCGGGAGGAACACAGCCTACGAGCAGTACTTC
TRBV6-2/TRBV6-3	TRBJ2-6	.	.	CASSYLRAGANVLTF	TGTGCCAGCAGTTACTTGAGGGCTGGGGCCAACGTCCTGACTTTC
TRBV19	TRBJ1-2	.	.	CASSPPMRRLNYGYTF	TGTGCCAGTAGTCCGCCCATGAGAAGACTTAACTATGGCTACACCTTC
TRBV2	TRBJ2-3	.	.	CASKRAGSTDTQYF	TGTGCCAGCAAGAGGGCCGGAAGCACAGATACGCAGTATTTT
TRBV10-3	TRBJ1-2	TRBD1	.	CAISSTGVNYGYTF	TGTGCCATCAGTTCGACAGGGGTTAACTATGGCTACACCTTC
TRBV5-1	TRBJ2-3	TRBD1	.	CASSFRTGDTDTQYF	TGCGCCAGCAGCTTCCGGACAGGGGACACAGATACGCAGTATTTT
TRBV19	TRBJ2-2	.	.	CASSLPSYRATGELFF	TGTGCCAGTAGTCTCCCTTCATACAGGGCAACCGGGGAGCTGTTTTTT
TRBV30	TRBJ1-1	.	.	CAWSVRGGSTEAFF	TGTGCCTGGAGTGTTAGGGGCGGTAGCACTGAAGCTTTCTTT
TRBV4-3	TRBJ2-1	TRBD2	.	CASSQILATTYNEQFF	TGCGCCAGCAGCCAGATACTAGCGACCACCTACAATGAGCAGTTCTTC
TRBV2	TRBJ2-5	TRBD2	.	CASSERRGGNRPQETQYF	TGTGCCAGCAGTGAACGCCGCGGGGGGAACAGGCCCCAAGAGACCCAGTACTTC
TRBV4-3	TRBJ2-1	.	.	CASSQGLSSYNEQFF	TGCGCCAGCAGCCAAGGGCTCAGCTCCTACAATGAGCAGTTCTTC
TRBV5-1	TRBJ1-2	TRBD1	.	CASSPTTGGYGYTF	TGCGCCAGCAGCCCAACCACAGGGGGGTATGGCTACACCTTC
TRBV19	TRBJ2-2	TRBD2	.	CASSMWLAGANTGELFF	TGTGCCAGTAGTATGTGGCTAGCGGGAGCCAACACCGGGGAGCTGTTTTTT
TRBV2	TRBJ2-2	TRBD2	.	CASRRLAGDGTGELFF	TGTGCCAGCAGGCGACTAGCGGGAGATGGTACCGGGGAGCTGTTTTTT
TRBV7-9	TRBJ2-5	.	.	CASSFGLLVTQYF	TGTGCCAGCAGCTTCGGACTACTGGTAACCCAGTACTTC
TRBV24-1	TRBJ2-1	TRBD2	.	CATGSGSSYNEQFF	TGTGCCACCGGTAGCGGGAGCTCCTACAATGAGCAGTTCTTC
TRBV13	TRBJ1-1	.	.	CASRGRGGGGEAFF	TGTGCCAGCAGGGGAAGAGGGGGAGGGGGTGAAGCTTTCTTT
TRBV5-4	TRBJ2-1	.	once	CASSSDRYNEQFF	TGTGCCAGCAGTTCCGACAGATACAATGAGCAGTTCTTC
TRBV5-1	TRBJ1-1	TRBD1	.	CASSLEGQGWNTEAFF	TGCGCCAGCAGCTTGGAAGGACAGGGATGGAACACTGAAGCTTTCTTT
TRBV4-3	TRBJ1-4	TRBD1	.	CASSQLLTGEIPGNEKLFF	TGCGCCAGCAGCCAGCTCTTGACAGGGGAAATTCCTGGTAATGAAAAACTGTTTTTT
TRBV6-5	TRBJ2-1	.	.	CASRGQPQAVEQFF	TGTGCCAGCAGGGGACAACCCCAAGCAGTTGAGCAGTTCTTC
TRBV4-1	TRBJ1-2	TRBD1	.	CASSHQGQGGYGYTF	TGCGCCAGCAGCCACCAGGGACAGGGAGGCTATGGCTACACCTTC
TRBV5-1	TRBJ2-1	TRBD2	once	CASTPAGGRALVGGNEQFF	TGCGCCAGCACTCCGGCGGGCGGGAGAGCCTTGGTTGGAGGCAATGAGCAGTTCTTC
TRBV7-9	TRBJ2-7	TRBD2	.	CASSSISGLAVYEQYF	TGTGCCAGCAGCTCCATCTCGGGACTAGCGGTCTACGAGCAGTACTTC
TRBV3-1/TRBV3-2	TRBJ1-2	.	.	CASSQGTSRAYGYTF	TGTGCCAGCAGCCAAGGAACTAGCCGAGCCTATGGCTACACCTTC
TRBV20-1	TRBJ2-3	TRBD1	once	CSASGQGVTDTQYF	TGCAGTGCTAGTGGACAGGGGGTTACAGATACGCAGTATTTT
TRBV3-1/TRBV3-2	TRBJ2-7	.	.	CASRGASEQYF	TGTGCCAGCAGAGGGGCCAGTGAGCAGTACTTC
TRBV18	TRBJ2-7	.	.	CASSPPVSGSPKSYEQYF	TGTGCCAGCTCACCACCAGTTTCGGGAAGCCCAAAATCCTACGAGCAGTACTTC
TRBV3-1/TRBV3-2	TRBJ1-6	.	.	CASNQHRANSPLHF	TGTGCCAGCAACCAGCACAGGGCAAATTCACCCCTCCACTTT
TRBV19	TRBJ2-7	TRBD2	.	CASRPWSSGTGEQYF	TGTGCCAGTAGGCCGTGGAGTAGCGGGACGGGCGAGCAGTACTTC
TRBV6-1	TRBJ2-1	TRBD2	.	CASSDLAGGHNEQFF	TGTGCCAGCAGTGATCTAGCGGGAGGCCACAATGAGCAGTTCTTC
TRBV5-1	TRBJ2-2	.	.	CASSLTTKNTGELFF	TGCGCCAGCAGCTTGACGACAAAGAACACCGGGGAGCTGTTTTTT
TRBV6-5	TRBJ2-1	TRBD2	.	CASRRTSGVGNEQFF	TGTGCCAGCAGAAGGACTAGCGGGGTGGGGAATGAGCAGTTCTTC
TRBV4-1	TRBJ1-2	.	.	CASSQAAGAPPGYTF	TGCGCCAGCAGCCAAGCCGCTGGGGCCCCGCCTGGCTACACCTTC
TRBV10-3	TRBJ1-6	TRBD1	.	CAISPQGANSPLHF	TGTGCCATCAGCCCTCAGGGGGCTAATTCACCCCTCCACTTT
TRBV18	TRBJ2-7	TRBD1	.	CASSKLRTGLIYEQYF	TGTGCCAGCTCAAAGCTGAGGACAGGGCTAATCTACGAGCAGTACTTC
TRBV19	TRBJ1-5	.	.	CASNLGPQYSNQPQHF	TGTGCCAGTAACTTGGGCCCCCAATATAGCAATCAGCCCCAGCATTTT
TRBV6-6	TRBJ1-3	TRBD1	.	CASTKGQGTSGNTIYF	TGTGCCAGCACCAAGGGACAGGGAACCTCTGGAAACACCATATATTTT
TRBV5-5	TRBJ2-4	.	.	CASSLGWADHIQYF	TGTGCCAGCAGCTTGGGCTGGGCAGACCACATTCAGTACTTC
TRBV3-1/TRBV3-2	TRBJ1-6	TRBD1	once	CASSQDRGTGGYNSPLHF	TGTGCCAGCAGCCAAGATCGGGGAACAGGGGGTTATAATTCACCCCTCCACTTT
TRBV6-2/TRBV6-3	TRBJ2-7	TRBD2	once	CASSYDAGEGYEQYF	TGTGCCAGCAGTTATGACGCGGGAGAGGGGTACGAGCAGTACTTC
TRBV30	TRBJ1-1	.	.	CARQDVNTEAFF	TGTGCTCGGCAGGATGTGAACACTGAAGCTTTCTTT
TRBV21-1	TRBJ1-5	.	.	CASITGGYNQPQHF	TGTGCCAGCATTACAGGAGGGTACAATCAGCCCCAGCATTTT
TRBV7-6	TRBJ2-3	TRBD2	.	CASSVGWGLVTDTQYF	TGTGCCAGCAGCGTGGGATGGGGACTAGTAACAGATACGCAGTATTTT
TRBV9	TRBJ1-4	.	.	CASSVGGGREKLFF	TGTGCCAGCAGCGTAGGAGGGGGAAGGGAAAAACTGTTTTTT
TRBV10-3	TRBJ2-3	.	.	CAISEGARGPDTQYF	TGTGCCATCAGTGAAGGAGCCAGAGGCCCAGATACGCAGTATTTT
TRBV30	TRBJ1-4	.	.	CAWRTVGSEKLFF	TGTGCCTGGAGGACTGTCGGTTCCGAAAAACTGTTTTTT